Below, one T cell receptor (beta chain) is given with its context. No antigen is known for it. Libraries were prepared by immunoSEQ multiplex PCR; TCRdb keeps only in-frame clonotypes and omits some of them. The data hold 140,000 or so clones, with approximately 90% observed a single time. The germline gives CDR1 SEHNR, CDR2 FQNEAQ (reference sequence). The CDR3 is 14 amino acids. V was shortened by 3 bases and J by 6 bases, with 14 bases between the two germline ends. The sample originates from a study of cytomegalovirus exposure and HLA in healthy donors. General observations from the study: Reports described diagnosis of cytomegalovirus status by the classifier as highly specific and sensitive. There were a few CMV-associated chains whose specificity for CMV antigens was confirmed in vitro. Most TCR sequences were rare, but some public TCRs occurred in many donors.

The sequenced sample was PBMCs. The TCR comes from a man aged 18 to 29 in good health and CMV-seropositive. J is TRBJ1-1 and V is TRBV7-9, with D possibly being TRBD1 (5 bases). Here the CDR3 reads CASSFGQGRAEAFF. DNA for the CDR3: TGTGCCAGCAGCTTCGGGCAGGGAAGGGCTGAAGCTTTCTTT.